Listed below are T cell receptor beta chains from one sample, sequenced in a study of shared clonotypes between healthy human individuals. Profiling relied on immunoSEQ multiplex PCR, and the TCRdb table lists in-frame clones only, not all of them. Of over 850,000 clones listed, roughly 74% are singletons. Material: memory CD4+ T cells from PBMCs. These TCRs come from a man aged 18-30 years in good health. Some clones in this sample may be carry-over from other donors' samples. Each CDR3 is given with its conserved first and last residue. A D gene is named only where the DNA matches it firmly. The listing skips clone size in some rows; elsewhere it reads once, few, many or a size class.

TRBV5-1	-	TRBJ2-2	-	CASSLSQGRTGELFF	TGCGCCAGCAGCTTAAGCCAGGGGCGCACCGGGGAGCTGTTTTTT
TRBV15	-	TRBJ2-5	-	CATSRALAPQETQYF	TGTGCCACCAGCAGAGCTCTAGCGCCCCAAGAGACCCAGTACTTC
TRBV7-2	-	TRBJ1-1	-	CASSAQGRGVTEAFF	TGTGCCAGCAGCGCACAGGGTAGGGGGGTCACTGAAGCTTTCTTT
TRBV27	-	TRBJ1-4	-	CASSLTATDQKLFF	TGTGCCAGCTCACTGACAGCCACCGATCAAAAACTGTTTTTT
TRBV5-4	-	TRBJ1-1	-	CASIGITNTEAFF	TGTGCCAGCATTGGAATAACGAACACTGAAGCTTTCTTT
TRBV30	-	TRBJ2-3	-	CAWSASVSTDTQYF	TGTGCCTGGAGTGCTAGCGTCAGCACAGATACGCAGTATTTT
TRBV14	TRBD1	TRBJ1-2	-	CASSRYTGDKRYTF	TGTGCCAGCAGCCGCTACACAGGGGATAAGCGCTACACCTTC
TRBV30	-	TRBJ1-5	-	CACAGTTNQPQHF	TGTGCCTGTGCCGGGACTACTAATCAGCCCCAGCATTTT
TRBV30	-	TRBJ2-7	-	CAWSVREPGEQYF	TGTGCCTGGAGTGTACGAGAGCCTGGGGAGCAGTACTTC
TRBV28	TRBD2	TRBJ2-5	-	CASSPIPGREFQETQYF	TGTGCCAGCAGCCCAATCCCGGGGCGGGAGTTCCAAGAGACCCAGTACTTC
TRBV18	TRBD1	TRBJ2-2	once	CASSRDRASGELFF	TGTGCCAGCTCACGGGACAGGGCTTCCGGGGAGCTGTTTTTT
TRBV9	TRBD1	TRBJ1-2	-	CASSVGTGFVFGYTF	TGTGCCAGCAGCGTGGGGACAGGGTTTGTATTTGGCTACACCTTC
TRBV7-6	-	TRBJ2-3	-	CASSARADTQYF	TGTGCCAGCAGCGCTCGGGCAGATACGCAGTATTTT
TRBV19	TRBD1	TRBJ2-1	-	CASSPRDRVDNEQFF	TGTGCCAGTAGTCCCCGGGACAGGGTTGACAATGAGCAGTTCTTC
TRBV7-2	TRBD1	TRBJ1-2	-	CASSTTGGAYGYTF	TGTGCCAGCAGCACGACAGGGGGCGCGTATGGCTACACCTTC
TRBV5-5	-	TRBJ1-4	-	CASSLVPPRASELFF	TGTGCCAGCAGCTTGGTTCCCCCGCGGGCGTCGGAACTGTTTTTT
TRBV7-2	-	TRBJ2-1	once	CASSLAAEPYNEQFF	TGTGCCAGCAGCTTAGCAGCGGAGCCCTACAATGAGCAGTTCTTC
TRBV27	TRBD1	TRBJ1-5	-	CASSRDREGNQPQHF	TGTGCCAGCAGCCGGGACAGGGAGGGCAATCAGCCCCAGCATTTT
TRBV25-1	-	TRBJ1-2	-	CASPLGYTF	TGTGCCAGCCCCCTCGGCTACACCTTC
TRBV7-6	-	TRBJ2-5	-	CASSSIPGRETQYF	TGTGCCAGCAGCTCAATCCCCGGTAGGGAGACCCAGTACTTC
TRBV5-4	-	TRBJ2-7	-	CASSLAGSYEQYF	TGTGCCAGCAGCTTGGCTGGCTCGTACGAGCAGTACTTC
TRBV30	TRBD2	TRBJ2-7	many	CAWNGAGGVEQYF	TGTGCCTGGAACGGAGCGGGAGGAGTCGAGCAGTACTTC
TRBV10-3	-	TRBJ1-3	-	CAISGWGLTSGNTIYF	TGTGCCATCAGTGGATGGGGACTGACCTCTGGAAACACCATATATTTT
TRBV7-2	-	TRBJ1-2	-	CASSFGRGYGYTF	TGTGCCAGCAGCTTTGGGCGAGGCTATGGCTACACCTTC
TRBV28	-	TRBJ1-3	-	CASSLGWNSGNTIYF	TGTGCCAGCAGTTTAGGCTGGAACTCTGGAAACACCATATATTTT
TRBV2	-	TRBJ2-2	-	CASSVRDPGELFF	TGTGCCAGCAGTGTGAGGGATCCCGGGGAGCTGTTTTTT
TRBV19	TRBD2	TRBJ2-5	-	CASSRLAENQETQYF	TGTGCCAGTAGTAGGCTAGCGGAGAACCAAGAGACCCAGTACTTC
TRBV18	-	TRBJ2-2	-	CASSGQNGSPNTGELFF	TGTGCCAGCTCAGGACAAAACGGGAGCCCGAACACCGGGGAGCTGTTTTTT
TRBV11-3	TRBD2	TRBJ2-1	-	CASSLAGLDYNEQFF	TGTGCCAGCAGCTTGGCGGGACTAGACTACAATGAGCAGTTCTTC
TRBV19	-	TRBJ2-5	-	CASSLNRYETQYF	TGTGCCAGTAGTTTGAACAGATATGAGACCCAGTACTTC
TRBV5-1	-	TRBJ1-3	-	CASSLSRPSSGNTIYF	TGCGCCAGCAGCTTGTCGAGGCCGAGCTCTGGAAACACCATATATTTT
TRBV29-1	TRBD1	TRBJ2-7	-	CSVASGTGFSYEQYF	TGCAGCGTTGCATCTGGGACAGGATTCTCCTACGAGCAGTACTTC
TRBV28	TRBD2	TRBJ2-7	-	CASSLLGSGSSYEQYF	TGTGCCAGCAGTTTATTGGGTAGCGGGAGTAGCTACGAGCAGTACTTC
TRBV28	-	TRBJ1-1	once	CASSLPPGAAGRTEAFF	TGTGCCAGCAGTTTACCTCCGGGGGCTGCAGGGAGGACTGAAGCTTTCTTT
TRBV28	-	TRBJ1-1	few	CASSPSGNTEAFF	TGTGCCAGCAGTCCTAGTGGGAACACTGAAGCTTTCTTT
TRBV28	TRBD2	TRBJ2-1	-	CASSSWTSGRASDEQFF	TGTGCCAGCAGTTCCTGGACTAGCGGGAGGGCCAGCGATGAGCAGTTCTTC
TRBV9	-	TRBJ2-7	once	CASSVGGHSSYEQYF	TGTGCCAGCAGCGTAGGAGGTCACAGCTCCTACGAGCAGTACTTC
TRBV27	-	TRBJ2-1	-	CASSIRPDLYNEQFF	TGTGCCAGCAGTATCCGTCCGGACTTATACAATGAGCAGTTCTTC
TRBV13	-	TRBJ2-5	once	CASSLGVPRGGETQYF	TGTGCCAGCAGCTTAGGCGTACCCAGGGGAGGGGAGACCCAGTACTTC
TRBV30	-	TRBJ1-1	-	CAWSNRVGTEAFF	TGTGCCTGGAGTAACAGGGTTGGGACTGAAGCTTTCTTT
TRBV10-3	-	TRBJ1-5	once	CAISRDNNQPYHF	TGTGCCATCAGCCGGGACAACAATCAGCCCTATCATTTT
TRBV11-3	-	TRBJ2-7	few	CASSLAATSYEQYF	TGTGCCAGCAGCTTAGCGGCTACCTCCTACGAGCAGTACTTC